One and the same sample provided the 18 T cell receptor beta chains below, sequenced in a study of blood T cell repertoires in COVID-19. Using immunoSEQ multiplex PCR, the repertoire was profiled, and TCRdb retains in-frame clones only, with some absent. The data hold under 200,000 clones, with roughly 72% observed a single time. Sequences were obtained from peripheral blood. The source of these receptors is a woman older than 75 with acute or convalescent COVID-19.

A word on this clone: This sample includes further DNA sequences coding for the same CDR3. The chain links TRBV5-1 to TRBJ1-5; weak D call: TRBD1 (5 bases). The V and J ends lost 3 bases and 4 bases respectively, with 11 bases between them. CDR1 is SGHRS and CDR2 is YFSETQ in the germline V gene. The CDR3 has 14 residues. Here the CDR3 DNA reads TGCGCCAGCAGCTCGGGAGAGGGGAATCAGCCCCAGCATTTT. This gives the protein CASSSGEGNQPQHF. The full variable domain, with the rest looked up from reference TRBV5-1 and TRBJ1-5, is KAGVTQTPRYLIKTRGQQVTLSCSPISGHRSVSWYQQTPGQGLQFLFEYFSETQRNKGNFPGRFSGRQFSNSRSEMNVSTLELGDSALYLCASSSGEGNQPQHFGDGTRLSIL.

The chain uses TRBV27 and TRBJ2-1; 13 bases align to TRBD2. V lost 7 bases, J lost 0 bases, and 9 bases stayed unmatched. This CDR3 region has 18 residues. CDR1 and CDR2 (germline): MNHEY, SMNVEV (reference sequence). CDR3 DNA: TGTGCCAGCACCGAACTAGCGGGGGGGTGGGGCTCCTACAATGAGCAGTTCTTC. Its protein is CASTELAGGWGSYNEQFF.

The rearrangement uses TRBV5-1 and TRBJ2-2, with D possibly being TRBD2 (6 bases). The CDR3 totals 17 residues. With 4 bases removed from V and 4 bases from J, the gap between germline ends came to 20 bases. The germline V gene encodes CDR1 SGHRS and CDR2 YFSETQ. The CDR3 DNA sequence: TGCGCCAGCAGCCCGAAGTGGGGGGAATCGCCCACCGGGGAGCTGTTTTTT. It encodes CASSPKWGESPTGELFF.

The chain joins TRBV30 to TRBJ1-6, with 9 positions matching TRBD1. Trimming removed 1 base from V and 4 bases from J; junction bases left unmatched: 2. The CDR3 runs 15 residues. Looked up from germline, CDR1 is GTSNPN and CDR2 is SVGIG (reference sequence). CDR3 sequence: CAWSGGQGYNSPLHF. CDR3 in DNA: TGTGCCTGGAGTGGCGGACAGGGGTATAATTCACCCCTCCACTTT.

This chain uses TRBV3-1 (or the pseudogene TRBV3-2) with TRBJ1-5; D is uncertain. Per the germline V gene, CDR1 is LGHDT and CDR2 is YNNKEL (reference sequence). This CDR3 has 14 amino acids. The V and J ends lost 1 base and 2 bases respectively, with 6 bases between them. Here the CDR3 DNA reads TGTGCCAGCAGCCAAGTTGTCGGCAATCAGCCCCAGCATTTT. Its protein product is CASSQVVGNQPQHF.

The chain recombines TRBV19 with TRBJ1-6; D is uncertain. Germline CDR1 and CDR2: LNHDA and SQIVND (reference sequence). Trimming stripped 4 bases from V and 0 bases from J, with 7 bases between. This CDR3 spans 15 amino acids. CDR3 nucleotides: TGTGCCAGTAGTAGCGAAAGCTCCTATAATTCACCCCTCCACTTT. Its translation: CASSSESSYNSPLHF.

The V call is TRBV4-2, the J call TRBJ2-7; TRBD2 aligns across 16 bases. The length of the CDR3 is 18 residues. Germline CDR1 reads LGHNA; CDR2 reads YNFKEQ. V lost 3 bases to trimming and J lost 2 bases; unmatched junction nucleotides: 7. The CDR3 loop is CASSHLTGTSGGAYEQYF. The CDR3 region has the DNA TGTGCCAGCAGCCACTTGACCGGGACTAGCGGGGGGGCCTACGAGCAGTACTTC.

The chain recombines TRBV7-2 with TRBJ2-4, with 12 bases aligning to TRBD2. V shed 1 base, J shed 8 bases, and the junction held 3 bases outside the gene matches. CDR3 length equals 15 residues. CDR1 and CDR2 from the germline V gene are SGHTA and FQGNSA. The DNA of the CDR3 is TGTGCCAGCAGCTTAGGGCTAGCGGGGGGGGACATTCAGTACTTC. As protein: CASSLGLAGGDIQYF.

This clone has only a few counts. The CDR3 nucleotides read TGTGCCAGCAGCTTAACGGGACAGAACAATGAAAAACTGTTTTTT. This translates into CASSLTGQNNEKLFF. The V and J genes are TRBV7-2 and TRBJ1-4; 7 bases are shared with TRBD1. V lost 2 bases to trimming and J lost 5 bases; unmatched junction nucleotides: 5. Germline V gene sequence: CDR1 SGHTA, CDR2 FQGNSA. This CDR3 has 15 residues.

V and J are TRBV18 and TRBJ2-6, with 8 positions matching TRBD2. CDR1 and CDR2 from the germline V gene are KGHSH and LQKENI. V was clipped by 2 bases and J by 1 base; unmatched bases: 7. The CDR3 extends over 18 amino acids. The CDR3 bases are TGTGCCAGCTCACCAGTTTGGACGGGGGGGTCTGGGGCCAACGTCCTGACTTTC. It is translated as CASSPVWTGGSGANVLTF. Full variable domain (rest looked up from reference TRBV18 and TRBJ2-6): NAGVMQNPRHLVRRRGQEARLRCSPMKGHSHVYWYRQLPEEGLKFMVYLQKENIIDESGMPKERFSAEFPKEGPSILRIQQVVRGDSAAYFCASSPVWTGGSGANVLTFGAGSRLTVL.

The CDR3 loop is CASSPLGGTNNEKLFF. CDR3 bases: TGTGCCAGCTCACCACTAGGGGGCACTAATAATGAAAAACTGTTTTTT. The J gene is TRBJ1-4, the V gene TRBV18, with 7 bases fitting TRBD1. This CDR3 has 16 amino acids. From germline, CDR1 is KGHSH and CDR2 LQKENI. The junction had 6 bases not matched to a gene; V was cut back by 1 base and J by 4 bases.

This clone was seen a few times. As DNA, the CDR3 is TGTGCCACCAGCAGAGATAGGGGGGGTCAGCCCCAGCATTTT. It translates to CATSRDRGGQPQHF. V is TRBV15 and J is TRBJ1-5; D might be TRBD1 (6 bases). In germline, CDR1 is LNHNV, CDR2 YYDKDF (reference sequence). The CDR3 has 14 residues. V dropped 0 bases and J dropped 6 bases, with 9 bases sitting between them.

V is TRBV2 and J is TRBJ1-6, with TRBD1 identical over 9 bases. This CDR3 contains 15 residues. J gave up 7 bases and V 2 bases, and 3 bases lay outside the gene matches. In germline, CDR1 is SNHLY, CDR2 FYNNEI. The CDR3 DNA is TGTGCCAGCAGTGAACAAGGACAGGGGAATTCACCCCTCCACTTT. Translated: CASSEQGQGNSPLHF.

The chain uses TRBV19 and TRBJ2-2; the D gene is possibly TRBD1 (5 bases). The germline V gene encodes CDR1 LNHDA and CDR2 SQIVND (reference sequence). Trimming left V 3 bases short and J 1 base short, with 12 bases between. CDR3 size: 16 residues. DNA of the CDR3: TGTGCCAGTAGTATGAGAGAACAGGTGAACACCGGGGAGCTGTTTTTT. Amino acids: CASSMREQVNTGELFF.

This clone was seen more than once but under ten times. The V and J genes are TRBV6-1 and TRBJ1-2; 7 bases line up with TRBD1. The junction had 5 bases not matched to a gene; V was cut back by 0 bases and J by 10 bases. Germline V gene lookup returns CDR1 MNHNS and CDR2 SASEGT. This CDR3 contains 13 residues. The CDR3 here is CASSEAADRYYTF. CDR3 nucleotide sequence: TGTGCCAGCAGTGAAGCGGCGGACAGGTACTACACCTTC.

CDR3 region: CSASSEGGIRAFF. The CDR3 bases are TGCAGTGCTAGTTCCGAGGGCGGCATTCGAGCTTTCTTT. The chain carries TRBV20-1 and TRBJ1-1; no definite D call. The CDR3 length is 13 residues. Looked up from germline, CDR1 is DFQATT and CDR2 is SNEGSKA (reference sequence). Trimming shortened V by 3 bases and J by 10 bases, and 18 bases separated the two germline ends.

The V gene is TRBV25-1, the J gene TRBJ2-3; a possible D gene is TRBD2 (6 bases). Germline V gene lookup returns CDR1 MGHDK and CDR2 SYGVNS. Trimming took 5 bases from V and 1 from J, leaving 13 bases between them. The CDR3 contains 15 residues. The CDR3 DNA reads TGTGCCAGCAGTCTTCTCGCGGGGCGCACAGATACGCAGTATTTT. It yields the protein CASSLLAGRTDTQYF.

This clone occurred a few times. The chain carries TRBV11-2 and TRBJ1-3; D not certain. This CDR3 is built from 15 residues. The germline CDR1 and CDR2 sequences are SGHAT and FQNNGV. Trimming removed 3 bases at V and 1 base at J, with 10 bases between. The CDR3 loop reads CASSFGGPSGNTIYF. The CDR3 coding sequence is TGTGCCAGCAGCTTTGGAGGCCCATCTGGAAACACCATATATTTT. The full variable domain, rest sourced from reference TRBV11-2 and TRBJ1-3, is EAGVAQSPRYKIIEKRQSVAFWCNPISGHATLYWYQQILGQGPKLLIQFQNNGVVDDSQLPKDRFSAERLKGVDSTLKIQPAKLEDSAVYLCASSFGGPSGNTIYFGEGSWLTVV.